A selection of T cell receptor beta chains follows, all from one sample in a study of graft-versus-host responses after intestinal transplantation. Antigen specificity for these receptors is unknown. Method: immunoSEQ multiplex PCR; TCRdb's copy keeps in-frame clones and lacks some. The data show some 110,000 clones, approximately 93% seen once. This material consisted of unstimulated CD8+ T cells sorted from spleen or lymph node cells, taken before transplant. Source of these receptors: a human donor who was the organ donor for an intestinal transplant. Both conserved end residues are part of each CDR3. The D gene is left open where the match is weak. Clone size is not always given. Where it is, it says once, few, many or a class for expanded clones.

V gene	clone size	D gene	J gene	CDR3 DNA	CDR3 protein
TRBV4-2	-	-	TRBJ1-2	TGTGCCAGCAGCCAACCCGGGACAAACTATGGCTACACCTTC	CASSQPGTNYGYTF
TRBV30	-	-	TRBJ2-2	TGTGCCTGGAGTGTAACCCCCACCGGGGAGCTGTTTTTT	CAWSVTPTGELFF
TRBV20-1	-	-	TRBJ2-1	TGCAGTGCTATAGCGTACAATGAGCAGTTCTTC	CSAIAYNEQFF
TRBV28	-	TRBD1	TRBJ2-2	TGTGCCAGCAGTTTATGGGACAGGGGGGACACCGGGGAGCTGTTTTTT	CASSLWDRGDTGELFF
TRBV5-8	-	TRBD2	TRBJ2-7	TGTGCCAGCAGCTCCCAAAAAGGGACTAGCGGGAGTGACGAGCAGTACTTC	CASSSQKGTSGSDEQYF
TRBV27	-	TRBD2	TRBJ2-2	TGTGCCAGCAAAATAGCGGGAGTCGGGGAGCTGTTTTTT	CASKIAGVGELFF
TRBV9	-	TRBD2	TRBJ2-2	TGTGCCAGCAGCGTAGTACCGGGTGGTACGGGAGGAACCGGGGAGCTGTTTTTT	CASSVVPGGTGGTGELFF
TRBV19	-	-	TRBJ2-7	TGTGCCAGTAGTATTTCTAGGGTAGGGGAGCAGTACTTC	CASSISRVGEQYF
TRBV5-6	-	TRBD2	TRBJ2-1	TGTGCCAGCAATCCGCCGGGACTAGCGGGAATCCATGAGCAGTTCTTC	CASNPPGLAGIHEQFF
TRBV4-1	-	-	TRBJ2-7	TGCGCCAGCAGCCAAGAATACAGGGTATACTACGAGCAGTACTTC	CASSQEYRVYYEQYF
TRBV19	once	-	TRBJ1-1	TGTGCCAGTAGTATTTACGGGAATGAAGCTTTCTTT	CASSIYGNEAFF
TRBV30	-	-	TRBJ1-4	TGTGCCTGGAGTTTATGGACGGAAAGTAATGAAAAACTGTTTTTT	CAWSLWTESNEKLFF
TRBV7-9	-	-	TRBJ2-2	TGTGCCAGCCCACGACCCACCGGGGAGCTGTTTTTT	CASPRPTGELFF
TRBV4-1	-	TRBD1	TRBJ1-2	TGCGCCAGCAGCCAAGTCAGGACAGGGCTGTATGGCTACACCTTC	CASSQVRTGLYGYTF
TRBV6-6	-	-	TRBJ1-2	TGTGCCAGCAGTTTTCCTATCAGGACAGACGATGGCTACACCTTC	CASSFPIRTDDGYTF
TRBV19	-	TRBD1	TRBJ1-5	TGTGCCAGTAGTATTACAGGGGGCCCCTTTAGCAATCAGCCCCAGCATTTT	CASSITGGPFSNQPQHF
TRBV7-6	-	-	TRBJ1-1	TGTGCCAGCAGCTTGGGACAGAACACTGAAGCTTTCTTT	CASSLGQNTEAFF
TRBV4-3	-	TRBD2	TRBJ2-3	TGCGCCAGCAGCCAAGGGGACTACCCTGGGGGTACGCAGTATTTT	CASSQGDYPGGTQYF
TRBV6-1	-	TRBD1	TRBJ1-2	TGTGCCAGCAGTGTTTGGGGGACAGGAACGGTCTATGGCTACACCTTC	CASSVWGTGTVYGYTF
TRBV4-2	once	TRBD1	TRBJ1-5	TGTGCCAGCAGCCAGAACAGGGGGGTCAATCAGCCCCAGCATTTT	CASSQNRGVNQPQHF